This T cell receptor beta chain was obtained from a study of cytomegalovirus exposure and HLA in healthy donors. The CDR3 is 16 residues long. The ends lost 6 bases at V and 2 bases at J; junction bases unmatched: 11. Germline lookup yields CDR1 SGHDN and CDR2 FVKESK. In the PCR, 60 Vbeta and 13 Jbeta primers were used. Original handling: Later work found 65 million to 90 million unique TCR beta chains, with approximately 12 million shared. The protocol was immunoSEQ multiplex PCR, while the TCRdb copy is restricted to in-frame clones and leaves out a portion. V and J calls and clone size come straight from that table; D and trimming were deduced from the DNA. Counted here are roughly 45,000 clones, about 64% occurring once; the ten biggest clones make up about 12%. General study findings and limits: Follow-up analysis seemed to connect common viral pathogens with several of the most significant clusters identified. Within the data, a cluster of highly shared sequence variants was likely a sequencing artifact. In a later analysis, specific HLA alleles were associated with 15,000 to 20,000 TCR beta sequences at a 0.05 false discovery rate.

With regard to this clone: Its target is not known.

This sequence originates from a man aged 60 to 69 in good health and CMV-seropositive. The chain has TRBV14 and TRBJ2-3, with 7 bases lining up with TRBD1. Sequencing used PBMCs. The CDR3 here is CASRRTGPRDTDTQYF. CDR3 bases: TGTGCCAGCAGGCGGACAGGCCCGAGAGACACAGATACGCAGTATTTT.